A single sample gave rise to the 18 T cell receptor beta chains below, sequenced in a study of T cell responses to AZD1222 COVID-19 vaccine. Repertoires were generated with immunoSEQ multiplex PCR, while TCRdb's copy carries only in-frame clones and drops some. The sample holds over 85,000 clones, roughly 90% seen once. This sample comprised peripheral blood, obtained 28 days after the second AZD1222 dose. Every receptor here comes from an adult who received the AZD1222 COVID-19 vaccine.

V gene TRBV21-1 combines with J gene TRBJ2-3; the DNA was not used to check the table's D call, TRBD2. TRBV21-1 counts as a pseudogene. CDR3 size: 11 residues. CDR3 protein: CASSNERAQYF. In DNA, the CDR3 is TGTGCCAGCAGCAATGAACGGGCGCAGTATTTT.

This clone came up a few times. Written as DNA, the CDR3 is TGCGCCAGCGGACTAGCGGGAGTGTATGAGCAGTTCTTC. It specifies CASGLAGVYEQFF. The rearrangement joins TRBV5-1 to TRBJ2-1; 13 bases match TRBD2. CDR1 and CDR2 from the germline V gene are SGHRS and YFSETQ. The J segment lost 8 bases and the V segment lost 7 bases, leaving 3 bases of the junction unmatched. There are 13 residues in the CDR3.

The rearrangement joins TRBV2 to TRBJ1-2; D unresolved. V lost 4 bases and J 2 bases, leaving 8 bases between the germline ends. This CDR3 is 13 amino acids long. Germline assignment: CDR1 SNHLY and CDR2 FYNNEI. The chain's CDR3 is CASSVGLNYGYTF. In nucleotides, the CDR3 is TGTGCCAGCAGTGTAGGGTTAAACTATGGCTACACCTTC.

The chain employs TRBV12-3 or TRBV12-4 and TRBJ2-3; D call uncertain. There are 13 residues in the CDR3. V was shortened by 6 bases and J by 0 bases, with 7 bases between the two germline ends. The CDR3 DNA sequence: TGTGCCAGCAGAATCGACAGCACAGATACGCAGTATTTT. Protein product: CASRIDSTDTQYF.

This rearrangement joins TRBV10-1 to TRBJ2-1; D tentatively reads TRBD1 or TRBD2 (6 bases each). This CDR3 spans 13 amino acids. Per germline, CDR1 WNHNN and CDR2 SYGVQD (reference sequence). V was shortened by 3 bases and J by 8 bases, with 11 bases between the two germline ends. CDR3 coding DNA: TGCGCCAGCAGTGAAATAGGGGGGTATGAGCAGTTCTTC. This codes for CASSEIGGYEQFF.

This sequence joins TRBV27 and TRBJ2-7; perhaps TRBD1 as D (6 bases). Trimming cost V 6 bases and J 2 bases, with 17 bases left between them. Germline CDR1 and CDR2: MNHEY and SMNVEV (reference sequence). There are 15 residues in the CDR3. Written as DNA, the CDR3 is TGTGCCAGCAGCTCCACCCCGGCAGGGGCCTACGAGCAGTACTTC. Translation gives CASSSTPAGAYEQYF.

The chain is built from TRBV9 and TRBJ1-2; D call uncertain. The V gene lost 1 base and the J gene lost 7 bases, with 8 bases spanning the gap. The CDR3 contains 12 residues. Germline loops: CDR1 SGDLS, CDR2 YYNGEE. CDR3 sequence (DNA): TGTGCCAGCAGCGTAATGGAGGGTGGCTACACCTTC. Its translation: CASSVMEGGYTF.

The CDR3 region is CASRPQGSGGYTF. Written as DNA, the CDR3 is TGTGCCAGCAGACCACAGGGGTCAGGTGGCTACACCTTC. This chain links TRBV3-1 (or the pseudogene TRBV3-2) with TRBJ1-2; TRBD1 agrees at 7 bases. The V gene's germline CDR1 is LGHDT and CDR2 YNNKEL (reference sequence). CDR3 length: 13 residues. V was clipped by 6 bases and J by 7 bases; unmatched bases: 8.

This chain joins TRBV9 and TRBJ2-3, with 11 bases identical to TRBD2. The CDR3 totals 17 residues. J lost 4 bases, V lost 4 bases, and 11 bases had no gene match. CDR1 is SGDLS, CDR2 YYNGEE, per germline. In DNA form, the CDR3 reads TGTGCCAGCAGCCTCATTAGCGGGGGGGCGAGAGCAGATACGCAGTATTTT. Amino acid sequence: CASSLISGGARADTQYF.

The chain combines TRBV10-3 with TRBJ2-3, with 11 bases fitting TRBD2. In germline, CDR1 is ENHRY, CDR2 SYGVKD. The CDR3 loop spans 15 amino acids. V lost 6 bases to trimming and J lost 1 base; unmatched junction nucleotides: 3. Here the CDR3 reads CAISPTSGGTDTQYF. CDR3 nucleotides: TGTGCCATCAGCCCGACTAGCGGGGGCACAGATACGCAGTATTTT.

V gene TRBV30 combines with J gene TRBJ2-1; D not certain. The CDR3 is 12 amino acids. Trimming took off 3 bases at V and 8 bases at J, with 11 bases between the two ends. Germline V gene sequence: CDR1 GTSNPN, CDR2 SVGIG (reference sequence). DNA of the CDR3: TGTGCCTGGAGCGGACCATCGGATGAGCAGTTCTTC. Protein product: CAWSGPSDEQFF.

V gene TRBV9 combines with J gene TRBJ1-5, with 7 nucleotides matching TRBD1. CDR1 SGDLS and CDR2 YYNGEE come from the germline V gene. The CDR3 length is 15 residues. Unmatched junction bases numbered 7, after V lost 3 bases and J lost 4 bases. CDR3 DNA sequence: TGTGCCAGCAGCGCTACCGGGACAGAGAATCAGCCCCAGCATTTT. This encodes CASSATGTENQPQHF.

V is TRBV30 and J is TRBJ2-3; the D is unclear. V was clipped by 7 bases and J by 3 bases, with 11 bases between them. This CDR3 comprises 12 residues. Germline lookup yields CDR1 GTSNPN and CDR2 SVGIG (reference sequence). Written as DNA, the CDR3 is TGTGCCTACCCGGACGGTACAGATACGCAGTATTTT. It yields the protein CAYPDGTDTQYF. Supplemented by reference TRBV30 and TRBJ2-3, the full variable domain reads SQTIHQWPATLVQPVGSPLSLECTVEGTSNPNLYWYRQAAGRGLQLLFYSVGIGQISSEVPQNLSASRPQDRQFILSSKKLLLSDSGFYLCAYPDGTDTQYFGPGTRLTVL.

The chain uses TRBV18 and TRBJ2-5; tentatively, D is TRBD1 (5 bases). Deletions cut 0 bases from V and 3 bases from J, with 5 bases between. CDR3 length equals 13 residues. Germline V gene sequence: CDR1 KGHSH, CDR2 LQKENI. CDR3 region: CASSPPTEETQYF. In DNA form, the CDR3 reads TGTGCCAGCTCACCACCGACAGAAGAGACCCAGTACTTC.

The chain is built from TRBV6-5 and TRBJ2-1; D perhaps matches TRBD2 (6 bases). Trimming took off 6 bases at V and 10 bases at J, with 10 bases between the two ends. CDR3 length equals 11 residues. Germline-derived CDR1 and CDR2 are MNHEY and SVGAGI. CDR3 bases: TGTGCCAGCAGGGACTACAGGGAGCAGTTCTTC. Its protein is CASRDYREQFF.

The rearrangement links TRBV7-3 to TRBJ2-3; TRBD1 agrees at 10 bases. V lost 4 bases, J lost 4 bases, and 2 bases stayed unmatched. The CDR3 sequence is 14 residues long. Germline CDR1 is SGHTA and CDR2 is FQGTGA. CDR3 protein: CASSSGQGADTQYF. The CDR3 DNA is TGTGCCAGCAGCTCAGGACAGGGGGCAGATACGCAGTATTTT.

V and J are TRBV28 and TRBJ1-5, with no clear D. Trimming shortened V by 5 bases and J by 4 bases, and 12 bases separated the two germline ends. CDR3 length: 14 residues. Germline values: CDR1 MDHEN, CDR2 SYDVKM. CDR3 DNA: TGTGCCAGCAGTAACCTCGAAGCAAATCAGCCCCAGCATTTT. This gives the protein CASSNLEANQPQHF.

The chain couples TRBV6-2 or TRBV6-3 to TRBJ2-5; D is uncertain. The CDR3 runs 14 residues. Trimming took off 1 base at V and 3 bases at J, with 9 bases between the two ends. Germline CDR1 is MNHEY and CDR2 is SVGEGT. CDR3 amino acids: CASSYYGPKETQYF. CDR3 nucleotide sequence: TGTGCCAGCAGTTACTACGGCCCCAAAGAGACCCAGTACTTC.